Below, 31 T cell receptor beta chains from the same sample are listed, as sequenced in a study of CD8 T cells in Susac syndrome. Random hexamers primed reverse transcription of 0.5 to 1 ug RNA. One entry per CDR3 protein, called by TCRdb with MiXCR from the immunoSEQ multiplex PCR reads. The sample lists about 300,000 distinct CDR3 sequences; roughly 85% were seen once. The sequencing sample was made of CD8+ T cells from PBMCs. Receptors were obtained from a human donor with multiple sclerosis.

This clonotype was observed once. The V and J genes are TRBV12-3 or TRBV12-4 and TRBJ2-3; D tentatively reads TRBD1 or TRBD2 (6 bases each). V was trimmed by 1 base and J by 5 bases, leaving 10 bases between them. This CDR3 contains 14 residues. This chain's CDR3 is CASSLEGGLDTQYF. For the CDR3, the DNA is TGTGCCAGCAGTTTAGAGGGGGGACTAGATACGCAGTATTTT.

This chain joins TRBV25-1 and TRBJ1-5; D possibly corresponds to TRBD1 (6 bases). CDR1 and CDR2 from the germline V gene are MGHDK and SYGVNS. There are 16 residues in the CDR3. V was trimmed by 8 bases and J by 2 bases, leaving 19 bases between them. The CDR3: CASGSSGQPGNQPQHF. The DNA of the CDR3 is TGTGCCAGCGGAAGTTCCGGACAGCCCGGCAATCAGCCCCAGCATTTT. Looking up the rest from reference TRBV25-1 and TRBJ1-5 gives the full variable domain: EADIYQTPRYLVIGTGKKITLECSQTMGHDKMYWYQQDPGMELHLIHYSYGVNSTEKGDLSSESTVSRIRTEHFPLTLESARPSHTSQYLCASGSSGQPGNQPQHFGDGTRLSIL.

This chain links TRBV21-1 with TRBJ2-2; TRBD2 was called by the table and not checked on the DNA. TRBV21-1 is designated a pseudogene. This CDR3 has 16 amino acids. DNA of the CDR3: TGTGCCAGCAGCAAAGAGGCGGGGGGCAGAACCGGGGAGCTGTTTTTT. Translating gives CASSKEAGGRTGELFF.

The chain is built from TRBV2 and TRBJ2-7; TRBD1 agrees at 7 bases. Germline lookup yields CDR1 SNHLY and CDR2 FYNNEI. The CDR3 loop spans 14 amino acids. Losses at the gene ends were 7 bases for V and 2 bases for J; bases not matched to a gene: 8. The CDR3 sequence: CASTPQGPAYEQYF. For the CDR3, the DNA is TGTGCCAGCACCCCACAGGGGCCCGCCTACGAGCAGTACTTC.

The chain links TRBV7-6 to TRBJ1-1; TRBD1 matches 10 bases. Trimming removed 5 bases from V and 1 base from J; junction bases left unmatched: 7. Germline V CDR1 and CDR2: SGHVS, FNYEAQ. The CDR3 consists of 16 residues. In nucleotides, the CDR3 is TGTGCCAGCAGCGACTGGGACAGGGGAAGGAACACTGAAGCTTTCTTT. This gives the protein CASSDWDRGRNTEAFF.

V gene TRBV3-1 combines with J gene TRBJ2-3, with a possible D match to TRBD2 (5 bases). The CDR3 runs 16 residues. Trimming took 0 bases from V and 3 from J, leaving 13 bases between them. The germline gives CDR1 LGHDT, CDR2 YNNKEL (reference sequence). The CDR3 sequence: CASSQDLSGTTDTQYF. The CDR3 nucleotides are TGTGCCAGCAGCCAAGATCTCAGCGGTACTACAGATACGCAGTATTTT.

The chain joins TRBV7-9 to TRBJ2-1; 12 nucleotides agree with TRBD2. The CDR3 loop spans 16 amino acids. Germline V gene sequence: CDR1 SEHNR, CDR2 FQNEAQ (reference sequence). V gave up 1 base and J gave up 6 bases; unmatched junction bases: 4. CDR3 region: CASSLESLAGGNEQFF. The CDR3 nucleotides read TGTGCCAGCAGCTTAGAATCACTAGCGGGAGGCAATGAGCAGTTCTTC.

This chain connects TRBV9 to TRBJ1-1; D is unclear. CDR1 SGDLS and CDR2 YYNGEE come from the germline V gene. This CDR3 comprises 14 residues. Trimming cost V 6 bases and J 1 base, with 13 bases left between them. In nucleotides, the CDR3 is TGTGCCAGCAACAGTGGGTGGGGGAACACTGAAGCTTTCTTT. Translated, it gives CASNSGWGNTEAFF.

This chain links TRBV13 with TRBJ2-7; D is undetermined. There are 12 residues in the CDR3. V gave up 5 bases and J gave up 4 bases, with 9 bases separating them. Germline V gives CDR1 PRHDT, CDR2 FYEKMQ (reference sequence). Written as DNA, the CDR3 is TGTGCCAGCAGCCGTAAACAGTACGAGCAGTACTTC. Translation: CASSRKQYEQYF.

This clonotype was recorded once. The chain recombines TRBV7-9 with TRBJ2-3; the D gene is possibly TRBD1 (5 bases). V was pared by 5 bases and J by 6 bases, with 15 bases between. CDR1 is SEHNR and CDR2 is FQNEAQ in the germline V gene (reference sequence). CDR3 size: 14 residues. CDR3 in DNA: TGTGCCAGCAGCACAGGAGACAACCTTGATACGCAGTATTTT. Translated: CASSTGDNLDTQYF. The entire variable domain, with the rest obtained from reference TRBV7-9 and TRBJ2-3, is as follows: DTGVSQNPRHKITKRGQNVTFRCDPISEHNRLYWYRQTLGQGPEFLTYFQNEAQLEKSRLLSDRFSAERPKGSFSTLEIQRTEQGDSAMYLCASSTGDNLDTQYFGPGTRLTVL.

This chain uses TRBV6-5 with TRBJ2-7; a weak D match, TRBD1 (6 bases). The germline CDR1 and CDR2 sequences are MNHEY and SVGAGI. The V gene lost 5 bases and the J gene lost 4 bases, with 15 bases spanning the gap. The CDR3 spans 14 residues. The CDR3 coding sequence is TGTGCCAGCAGTCAAAGGGGGACGGTTTACGAGCAGTACTTC. This codes for CASSQRGTVYEQYF.

The chain has TRBV3-1 and TRBJ2-7; D is perhaps TRBD1 (6 bases). The germline CDR1 and CDR2 sequences are LGHDT and YNNKEL (reference sequence). The CDR3 has 13 amino acids. Trimming took off 6 bases at V and 1 base at J, with 10 bases between the two ends. The CDR3 sequence is CASRGDISYEQYF. The CDR3, as DNA: TGTGCCAGCAGGGGGGACATTTCCTACGAGCAGTACTTC.

This clonotype was observed once. The V and J genes are TRBV24-1 and TRBJ2-1, with D maybe TRBD2 (6 bases). V lost 0 bases, J lost 3 bases, and 11 bases lay in between. Germline loops: CDR1 KGHDR, CDR2 SFDVKD. The CDR3 is 16 residues long. CDR3 loop: CATSDLGDSFYNEQFF. The CDR3 DNA follows: TGTGCCACCAGTGATTTGGGGGACTCATTCTACAATGAGCAGTTCTTC.

This chain links TRBV28 with TRBJ2-5; the D gene is possibly TRBD1 (6 bases). Germline V gene lookup returns CDR1 MDHEN and CDR2 SYDVKM. V gave up 4 bases and J gave up 3 bases, with 12 bases separating them. The CDR3 runs to 14 residues. In DNA, the CDR3 is TGTGCCAGCAGTTCCCGAGGGGGAGAAGAGACCCAGTACTTC. Translation: CASSSRGGEETQYF.

V is TRBV7-8 and J is TRBJ1-6; D gene uncertain. The CDR3 extends over 14 amino acids. The V end was cut by 4 bases, the J end by 13 bases, with 17 bases between. CDR1 and CDR2 (germline): SGHVS, FQNEAQ. CDR3 residues: CASSYSGSSFPLHF. CDR3 DNA sequence: TGTGCCAGCAGCTACTCCGGGAGTAGTTTTCCCCTCCACTTT.

This clonotype was found a few times. This chain links TRBV5-6 with TRBJ1-2; D gene unclear. Deletions cut 4 bases from V and 2 bases from J, with 9 bases between. The CDR3 length is 13 residues. Germline V gene sequence: CDR1 SGHDT, CDR2 YYEEEE. The CDR3 is CASSAQMNYGYTF. CDR3 coding DNA: TGTGCCAGCAGCGCGCAGATGAACTATGGCTACACCTTC.

This rearrangement joins TRBV11-2 to TRBJ1-2, with D hard to call. V shed 4 bases and J shed 3 bases, with 18 bases lying between them. Germline lookup yields CDR1 SGHAT and CDR2 FQNNGV. The CDR3 length is 16 residues. The CDR3 region is CASSSSREGADYGYTF. The CDR3 DNA follows: TGTGCCAGCAGCTCCAGTCGAGAGGGAGCGGACTATGGCTACACCTTC. The full variable domain, completed using reference TRBV11-2 and TRBJ1-2, is EAGVAQSPRYKIIEKRQSVAFWCNPISGHATLYWYQQILGQGPKLLIQFQNNGVVDDSQLPKDRFSAERLKGVDSTLKIQPAKLEDSAVYLCASSSSREGADYGYTFGSGTRLTVV.

The chain is built from TRBV6-1 and TRBJ1-3; unclear D gene. The V gene lost 1 base and the J gene lost 0 bases, with 7 bases spanning the gap. The germline V gene has CDR1 MNHNS and CDR2 SASEGT. CDR3 size: 15 residues. The CDR3: CASSEGRNSGNTIYF. CDR3 nucleotide sequence: TGTGCCAGCAGTGAAGGAAGGAACTCTGGAAACACCATATATTTT.

This chain connects TRBV28 to TRBJ1-1; D call uncertain. Germline V gene lookup returns CDR1 MDHEN and CDR2 SYDVKM. The V and J ends lost 1 base and 3 bases respectively, with 6 bases between them. The CDR3 runs 13 residues. In nucleotides, the CDR3 is TGTGCCAGCAGTTTATATATCGACACTGAAGCTTTCTTT. It translates to CASSLYIDTEAFF.

The chain employs TRBV7-9 and TRBJ1-5; 8 nucleotides match TRBD1. Germline V gene sequence: CDR1 SEHNR, CDR2 FQNEAQ (reference sequence). The CDR3 contains 16 residues. The junction had 5 bases not matched to a gene; V was cut back by 4 bases and J by 0 bases. CDR3 nucleotides: TGTGCCAGCAGCTCGGACAGGGACTATAGCAATCAGCCCCAGCATTTT. This codes for CASSSDRDYSNQPQHF. Variable domain in full (rest from reference TRBV7-9 and TRBJ1-5): DTGVSQNPRHKITKRGQNVTFRCDPISEHNRLYWYRQTLGQGPEFLTYFQNEAQLEKSRLLSDRFSAERPKGSFSTLEIQRTEQGDSAMYLCASSSDRDYSNQPQHFGDGTRLSIL.

This chain connects TRBV30 to TRBJ1-5; no clear D. Germline-derived CDR1 and CDR2 are GTSNPN and SVGIG (reference sequence). CDR3 length: 13 residues. V lost 3 bases to trimming and J lost 0 bases, with 6 bases between them. CDR3 nucleotides: TGTGCCTGGAGCCTCGATAGCAATCAGCCCCAGCATTTT. Residues: CAWSLDSNQPQHF. The full variable domain, rest sourced from reference TRBV30 and TRBJ1-5, is SQTIHQWPATLVQPVGSPLSLECTVEGTSNPNLYWYRQAAGRGLQLLFYSVGIGQISSEVPQNLSASRPQDRQFILSSKKLLLSDSGFYLCAWSLDSNQPQHFGDGTRLSIL.

The table lists this clonotype with a few counts. The V and J genes are TRBV7-3 and TRBJ2-5; 7 bases are a match to TRBD1. The germline CDR1 and CDR2 sequences are SGHTA and FQGTGA. V lost 5 bases to trimming and J lost 8 bases; unmatched junction nucleotides: 14. This CDR3 is 15 amino acids long. The CDR3 bases are TGTGCCAGCAGCCCCCGGGACAGCCTCAGGAGCACCCAGTACTTC. It is translated as CASSPRDSLRSTQYF. Full variable domain (rest looked up from reference TRBV7-3 and TRBJ2-5): GAGVSQTPSNKVTEKGKYVELRCDPISGHTALYWYRQSLGQGPEFLIYFQGTGAADDSGLPNDRFFAVRPEGSVSTLKIQRTERGDSAVYLCASSPRDSLRSTQYFGPGTRLLVL.

The chain is built from TRBV15 and TRBJ2-7; D may correspond to TRBD1 or TRBD2 (7 bases each). V was cut by 5 bases and J by 3 bases, with 17 bases left in between. From germline, CDR1 is LNHNV and CDR2 YYDKDF (reference sequence). The CDR3 spans 15 residues. The CDR3 DNA sequence: TGTGCCACCAGCGTAGGGAGGGGACAGAACTACGAGCAGTACTTC. Translation gives CATSVGRGQNYEQYF.

The chain has TRBV29-1 and TRBJ2-5, with 8 positions matching TRBD2. V dropped 7 bases and J dropped 3; count of bases not matched to a gene: 7. Per the germline V gene, CDR1 is SQVTM and CDR2 is ANQGSEA. This CDR3 is 13 amino acids long. CDR3 sequence reads: CSAGAGVEETQYF. The CDR3 coding sequence is TGCAGCGCCGGAGCGGGAGTCGAAGAGACCCAGTACTTC. The full variable domain, rest sourced from reference TRBV29-1 and TRBJ2-5, is SAVISQKPSRDICQRGTSLTIQCQVDSQVTMMFWYRQQPGQSLTLIATANQGSEATYESGFVIDKFPISRPNLTFSTLTVSNMSPEDSSIYLCSAGAGVEETQYFGPGTRLLVL.

CDR3 coding DNA: TGCAGCGTTGAAGGGACAGGGGAGAGCTCCTACGAGCAGTACTTC. Translation: CSVEGTGESSYEQYF. The chain combines TRBV29-1 with TRBJ2-7, with TRBD1 matching over 9 bases. Trimming took 1 base from V and 0 from J; bases not matched to a gene: 4. The CDR3 contains 15 residues. Germline CDR1 SQVTM, CDR2 ANQGSEA.

The J gene is TRBJ1-2, the V gene TRBV29-1, with D hard to call. The CDR3 sequence is 12 residues long. Trimming left V 5 bases short and J 6 bases short, with 13 bases between. The germline CDR1 and CDR2 sequences are SQVTM and ANQGSEA. CDR3 protein: CSVFDGPDGYTF. DNA of the CDR3: TGCAGCGTTTTCGACGGGCCGGATGGCTACACCTTC.

The chain has TRBV6-5 and TRBJ2-1, with 8 bases that match TRBD1. This CDR3 has 13 amino acids. Germline CDR1 is MNHEY and CDR2 is SVGAGI. V gave up 4 bases and J gave up 7 bases; unmatched junction bases: 3. In DNA form, the CDR3 reads TGTGCCAGCAGTTGGACAGGGTCGAATGAGCAGTTCTTC. This translates into CASSWTGSNEQFF.

The V gene is TRBV7-9, the J gene TRBJ2-3; D tentatively fits TRBD1 or TRBD2 (5 bases each). Trimming pared 5 bases from V and 0 bases from J, leaving 18 bases between. This CDR3 has 17 residues. Looked up from germline, CDR1 is SEHNR and CDR2 is FQNEAQ (reference sequence). Here the CDR3 reads CASSPLGAGLSTDTQYF. CDR3 nucleotide sequence: TGTGCCAGCAGCCCCCTCGGGGCGGGCCTAAGCACAGATACGCAGTATTTT.

J is TRBJ2-3 and V is TRBV19; 8 bases are a match to TRBD2. CDR3 length: 15 amino acids. Per the germline V gene, CDR1 is LNHDA and CDR2 is SQIVND (reference sequence). Trimming took 3 bases from V and 4 from J; bases not matched to a gene: 6. The CDR3 loop is CASSILSGSPDTQYF. CDR3 bases: TGTGCCAGTAGTATCTTGAGCGGGAGCCCAGATACGCAGTATTTT.

The chain carries TRBV6-1 and TRBJ2-1; D not resolved. The CDR3 is 17 amino acids. The V gene's germline CDR1 is MNHNS and CDR2 SASEGT. V lost 5 bases and J 2 bases, leaving 19 bases between the germline ends. CDR3 amino acids: CASSQTSLPSTYNEQFF. CDR3 DNA sequence: TGTGCCAGCAGTCAAACCTCGTTACCTTCGACCTACAATGAGCAGTTCTTC.

A few counts support this clonotype. The chain joins TRBV5-4 to TRBJ2-3, with 8 bases aligning to TRBD2. V trimming: 1 base; J trimming: 4 bases; junction bases outside the gene matches: 2. The germline gives CDR1 SGHNT, CDR2 YYREEE (reference sequence). The CDR3 is 14 amino acids. CDR3 loop: CASSLLAGSDTQYF. In DNA, the CDR3 is TGTGCCAGCAGCTTGTTAGCGGGATCAGATACGCAGTATTTT.